This TCR beta chain came from a study of shared clonotypes between healthy human individuals. The wider study: CD4 naive cells filled three plates per donor, CD4 memory three, CD8 naive two and CD8 memory one.

The authors divided CD4+ cells into CD45RA+ naive and CD45RA-negative memory subsets. Genomic DNA from each subset was divided evenly over several immunoSEQ plates. As handled by the study authors: Filtering was not the same, since immunoSEQ gave junction-only sequences without quality scores. Data came from immunoSEQ multiplex PCR; TCRdb stores just in-frame clones and leaves some out. Clone size and V and J calls were adopted from that table, with D and trimming inferred from the DNA. Among around 700,000 clones, about 78% were seen once, and the ten largest hold around 2%. The sequenced sample was memory CD4+ T cells sorted from blood. The subset denotes: CD45RA-negative fraction. This receptor was obtained from a woman aged 25 to 45 in good health.

Here the CDR3 reads CASSLTLQGNYGYTF. The CDR3 region has the DNA TGTGCCAGCAGTTTAACCCTACAGGGTAACTATGGCTACACCTTC. The chain is built from TRBV28 and TRBJ1-2, with TRBD1 as a possible D gene (6 bases). V was trimmed by 2 bases and J by 1 base, leaving 11 bases between them. The CDR3 has 15 amino acids. CDR1 and CDR2 (germline): MDHEN, SYDVKM.